These 21 T cell receptor beta chains were sequenced from one sample in a study of blood T cell repertoires in COVID-19. The method was immunoSEQ multiplex PCR; TCRdb's version includes in-frame clones alone and lacks a portion of them. The sample contains over 300,000 clones, 88% of which appear only once. Sequencing was done on a sample of PBMCs or T cells enriched from blood (not recorded which). The receptors shown here come from a woman in her twenties or thirties with acute COVID-19.

The rearrangement joins TRBV30 to TRBJ2-3; the match to TRBD1 covers 12 bases. CDR1 GTSNPN and CDR2 SVGIG come from the germline V gene (reference sequence). V lost 2 bases, J lost 5 bases, and 8 bases stayed unmatched. This CDR3 is 16 amino acids long. DNA of the CDR3: TGTGCCTGGAGTAATCGGGACAGGGGGCAGGAAGATACGCAGTATTTT. It translates to CAWSNRDRGQEDTQYF. Supplemented by reference TRBV30 and TRBJ2-3, the full variable domain reads SQTIHQWPATLVQPVGSPLSLECTVEGTSNPNLYWYRQAAGRGLQLLFYSVGIGQISSEVPQNLSASRPQDRQFILSSKKLLLSDSGFYLCAWSNRDRGQEDTQYFGPGTRLTVL.

This clone was seen a single time. The J gene is TRBJ2-7, the V gene TRBV7-2; tentatively, D is TRBD2 (6 bases). This CDR3 has 15 residues. Germline-derived CDR1 and CDR2 are SGHTA and FQGNSA. V lost 1 base to trimming and J lost 4 bases, with 14 bases between them. Here the CDR3 reads CASSLDGGVTYEQYF. The DNA of the CDR3 is TGTGCCAGCAGCTTAGACGGGGGAGTGACTTACGAGCAGTACTTC.

J is TRBJ2-2 and V is TRBV7-3, with 11 nucleotides matching TRBD1. This CDR3 spans 19 amino acids. After removal of 0 bases from V and 4 bases from J, the junction contained 10 bases not matched to a gene. Germline V gene sequence: CDR1 SGHTA, CDR2 FQGTGA. In nucleotides, the CDR3 is TGTGCCAGCAGCTTAACGTTAGGACAGGGGGCTAAGGGCACCGGGGAGCTGTTTTTT. Its protein product is CASSLTLGQGAKGTGELFF.

The V call is TRBV4-1, the J call TRBJ2-1; TRBD2 agrees at 9 bases. V was clipped by 2 bases and J by 5 bases; unmatched bases: 4. This CDR3 is 15 amino acids long. Germline V gene sequence: CDR1 MGHRA, CDR2 YSYEKL. CDR3: CASSQWASGDNEQFF. CDR3 in DNA: TGCGCCAGCAGCCAATGGGCTAGCGGGGACAATGAGCAGTTCTTC.

The gene calls are TRBV27 and TRBJ1-3; a possible D gene is TRBD1 (5 bases). CDR1 and CDR2 from the germline V gene are MNHEY and SMNVEV (reference sequence). The CDR3 loop spans 14 amino acids. V was clipped by 3 bases and J by 7 bases, with 13 bases between them. The CDR3 DNA is TGTGCCAGCAGTTTCCGGGGAGGGGAGAACACCATATATTTT. It codes for CASSFRGGENTIYF.

The CDR3 region has the DNA TGTGCCAGCTCACCACCGGGACAGCCCTATAATTCACCCCTCCACTTT. Protein product: CASSPPGQPYNSPLHF. The chain is built from TRBV18 and TRBJ1-6; 7 bases match TRBD1. With 0 bases clipped from V and 2 bases from J, the junction kept 1 base outside the gene matches. CDR1 and CDR2 from the germline V gene are KGHSH and LQKENI. The CDR3 spans 16 residues. Full variable domain (outside the CDR3, taken from reference TRBV18 and TRBJ1-6): NAGVMQNPRHLVRRRGQEARLRCSPMKGHSHVYWYRQLPEEGLKFMVYLQKENIIDESGMPKERFSAEFPKEGPSILRIQQVVRGDSAAYFCASSPPGQPYNSPLHFGNGTRLTVT.

V and J are TRBV19 and TRBJ1-4; D remains ambiguous. The germline gives CDR1 LNHDA, CDR2 SQIVND (reference sequence). V lost 8 bases to trimming and J lost 8 bases, with 12 bases between them. CDR3 length equals 12 residues. CDR3 loop: CASEEGGEKLFF. The CDR3 DNA sequence: TGTGCCAGTGAAGAGGGCGGAGAAAAACTGTTTTTT.

The V call is TRBV20-1, the J call TRBJ1-2, with D uncertain. The germline gives CDR1 DFQATT, CDR2 SNEGSKA (reference sequence). With 3 bases removed from V and 8 bases from J, the gap between germline ends came to 10 bases. The CDR3 is made up of 11 amino acids. CDR3 nucleotide sequence: TGCAGTGCTAGTCAGACGGGGGGCTACACCTTC. Translating gives CSASQTGGYTF.

This chain links TRBV5-1 with TRBJ2-6; tentative D call: TRBD2 (6 bases). Deletions cut 4 bases from V and 3 bases from J, with 14 bases between. The CDR3 extends over 16 amino acids. The germline CDR1 and CDR2 sequences are SGHRS and YFSETQ. The CDR3 protein is CASSSQAGYGANVLTF. Written as DNA, the CDR3 is TGCGCCAGCAGCAGCCAGGCGGGGTATGGGGCCAACGTCCTGACTTTC.

The J gene is TRBJ1-4, the V gene TRBV7-9, with a weak D call TRBD1 (6 bases). Trimming pared 5 bases from V and 3 bases from J, leaving 16 bases between. The CDR3 runs to 16 residues. Looked up from germline, CDR1 is SEHNR and CDR2 is FQNEAQ (reference sequence). CDR3 coding DNA: TGTGCCAGCAGCCCCGGACAGAATGCGGCTAATGAAAAACTGTTTTTT. Translated: CASSPGQNAANEKLFF.

The chain combines TRBV7-9 with TRBJ2-2, with D unclear. The CDR3 sequence is 16 residues long. Germline CDR1 reads SEHNR; CDR2 reads FQNEAQ (reference sequence). Trimming removed 1 base from V and 5 bases from J, with 14 bases in between. CDR3 in DNA: TGTGCCAGCAGCTTAGTAGGCAGGTCCTTAACCGGGGAGCTGTTTTTT. Residues: CASSLVGRSLTGELFF. Using reference TRBV7-9 and TRBJ2-2 for the parts outside the CDR3, the full variable domain is DTGVSQNPRHKITKRGQNVTFRCDPISEHNRLYWYRQTLGQGPEFLTYFQNEAQLEKSRLLSDRFSAERPKGSFSTLEIQRTEQGDSAMYLCASSLVGRSLTGELFFGEGSRLTVL.

CDR3 coding DNA: TGTGCCAGCAGTGAGAGACAGGGGGGGTACAATGAGCAGTTCTTC. Translating gives CASSERQGGYNEQFF. V is TRBV2 and J is TRBJ2-1; TRBD1 matches at 9 bases. The junction had 4 bases not matched to a gene; V was cut back by 3 bases and J by 4 bases. The CDR3 is 15 amino acids. Germline V gene sequence: CDR1 SNHLY, CDR2 FYNNEI.

This chain uses TRBV3-1 (or the pseudogene TRBV3-2) with TRBJ1-4, with D uncertain. The CDR3 is made up of 15 amino acids. Germline V gives CDR1 LGHDT, CDR2 YNNKEL (reference sequence). V shed 2 bases and J shed 7 bases, with 14 bases lying between them. The CDR3 bases are TGTGCCAGCAGCCAACCGGCTCCCGGGAGTGAAAAACTGTTTTTT. The encoded protein is CASSQPAPGSEKLFF.

The rearrangement uses TRBV27 and TRBJ1-4; D gene ambiguous. The V and J ends lost 4 bases and 5 bases respectively, with 11 bases between them. This CDR3 region has 14 residues. The germline V gene has CDR1 MNHEY and CDR2 SMNVEV (reference sequence). The CDR3 bases are TGTGCCAGCAGTTCCAGGACTGGGAATGAAAAACTGTTTTTT. This codes for CASSSRTGNEKLFF.

The V call is TRBV7-3, the J call TRBJ2-5; 10 bases are shared with TRBD2. The V segment lost 2 bases and the J segment 1 base; nucleotides outside the gene matches: 4. The CDR3 has 16 residues. The V gene's germline CDR1 is SGHTA and CDR2 FQGTGA. In DNA, the CDR3 is TGTGCCAGCAGCTTATCTCCTAGCGGGGGCCAAGAGACCCAGTACTTC. It codes for CASSLSPSGGQETQYF.

The chain is built from TRBV27 and TRBJ1-1; the match to TRBD1 covers 9 bases. The germline gives CDR1 MNHEY, CDR2 SMNVEV (reference sequence). The CDR3 spans 16 residues. With 6 bases clipped from V and 2 bases from J, the junction kept 10 bases outside the gene matches. The DNA for the CDR3 is TGTGCCAGCAGACCGACGGGACAGGGTCCAAACACTGAAGCTTTCTTT. This gives the protein CASRPTGQGPNTEAFF.

The chain is built from TRBV4-1 and TRBJ1-2; D gene uncertain. Germline CDR1 reads MGHRA; CDR2 reads YSYEKL. CDR3 length: 20 residues. The germline V and J ends were trimmed by 4 bases and 5 bases, with 32 bases remaining between them. CDR3 bases: TGCGCCAGCAGCCCGGATATTGACGGGGATTATTTAAACGGGGATTATGGCTACACCTTC. It translates to CASSPDIDGDYLNGDYGYTF.

This clone was picked up one time. V gene TRBV6-2 or TRBV6-3 combines with J gene TRBJ1-2; 7 nucleotides match TRBD1. Germline V CDR1 and CDR2: MNHEY, SVGEGT. J lost 10 bases, V lost 5 bases, and 4 bases had no gene match. The CDR3 is 11 residues long. CDR3 DNA: TGTGCCAGCAGTGACAGGGTTGTCTACACCTTC. Its translation is CASSDRVVYTF.

This chain links TRBV6-6 with TRBJ2-7, with TRBD2 identical over 12 bases. The CDR3 length is 16 residues. The germline CDR1 and CDR2 sequences are MNHNY and SVGAGI (reference sequence). J gave up 0 bases and V 0 bases, and 0 bases lay outside the gene matches. As DNA, the CDR3 is TGTGCCAGCAGTTACTCGACTAGCGGGAGCTCCTACGAGCAGTACTTC. Protein: CASSYSTSGSSYEQYF.

The genes are TRBV27 and TRBJ1-4; 7 bases map to TRBD1. The V gene's germline CDR1 is MNHEY and CDR2 SMNVEV (reference sequence). With 1 base clipped from V and 7 bases from J, the junction kept 9 bases outside the gene matches. The CDR3 has 16 residues. The CDR3 sequence is CASSLFGRGEGEKLFF. In nucleotides, the CDR3 is TGTGCCAGCAGTTTATTTGGCAGGGGGGAAGGTGAAAAACTGTTTTTT.

The V call is TRBV5-1, the J call TRBJ1-2; 10 bases are a match to TRBD1. The germline V gene encodes CDR1 SGHRS and CDR2 YFSETQ. The length of the CDR3 is 14 residues. J gave up 8 bases and V 3 bases, and 7 bases lay outside the gene matches. CDR3 region: CASSSVDRGRGYTF. CDR3 nucleotides: TGCGCCAGCAGCTCGGTAGACAGGGGGCGAGGCTACACCTTC.